This T cell receptor beta chain was found in a study of T cell repertoires in cytomegalovirus infection. Notes on the study in general: Within the response measured ex vivo, HLA-C-restricted CMV-specific TCR beta clonotypes were dominant. Frequencies of public TCR beta families were cumulated, and this identified carriers of CMV plus the relevant HLA.

TCRdb re-called the reads through MiXCR, storing one row per CDR3 protein. Of about 240,000 distinct CDR3 sequences in the sample, approximately 7% were seen once. This clonotype was counted between two and nine times. Its antigen is unidentified. Germline loops: CDR1 SNHLY, CDR2 FYNNEI. The CDR3 is 13 residues long. Between the trimmed V and J ends, which lost 3 bases and 5 bases, there was a span of 10 bases. Sample: PBMCs. This clonotype was sampled from a human donor in good health (CMV status not recorded). Some clones in this sample may be carry-over from other donors' samples. The chain recombines TRBV2 with TRBJ2-5; D is uncertain. CDR3 nucleotide sequence: TGTGCCAGCAGTGAGAACGGCCCGGAGACCCAGTACTTC. It encodes CASSENGPETQYF.